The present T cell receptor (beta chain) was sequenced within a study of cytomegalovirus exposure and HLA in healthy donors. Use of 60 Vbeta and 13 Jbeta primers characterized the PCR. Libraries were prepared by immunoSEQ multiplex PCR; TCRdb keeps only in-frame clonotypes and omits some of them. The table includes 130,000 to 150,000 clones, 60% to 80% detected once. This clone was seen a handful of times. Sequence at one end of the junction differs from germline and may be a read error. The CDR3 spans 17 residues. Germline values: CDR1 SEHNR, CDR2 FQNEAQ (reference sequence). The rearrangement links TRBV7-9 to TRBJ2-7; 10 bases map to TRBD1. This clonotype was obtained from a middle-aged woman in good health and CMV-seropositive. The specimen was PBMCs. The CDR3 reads CSSSLGLGGQGSYEQYF. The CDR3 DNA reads TGTTCCAGCAGCTTAGGTTTGGGGGGACAGGGGTCCTACGAGCAGTACTTC.